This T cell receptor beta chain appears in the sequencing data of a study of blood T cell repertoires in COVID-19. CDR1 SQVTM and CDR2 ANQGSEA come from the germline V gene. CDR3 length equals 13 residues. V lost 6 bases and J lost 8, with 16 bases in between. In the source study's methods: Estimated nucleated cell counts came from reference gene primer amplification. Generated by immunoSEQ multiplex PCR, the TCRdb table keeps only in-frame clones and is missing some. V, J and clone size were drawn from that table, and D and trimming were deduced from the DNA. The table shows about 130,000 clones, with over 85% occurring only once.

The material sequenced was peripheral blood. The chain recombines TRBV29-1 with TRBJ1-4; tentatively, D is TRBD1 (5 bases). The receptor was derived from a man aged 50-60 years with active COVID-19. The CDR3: CSVLGQGNEKLFF. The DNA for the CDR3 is TGCAGCGTGCTGGGGCAGGGCAACGAAAAACTGTTTTTT.